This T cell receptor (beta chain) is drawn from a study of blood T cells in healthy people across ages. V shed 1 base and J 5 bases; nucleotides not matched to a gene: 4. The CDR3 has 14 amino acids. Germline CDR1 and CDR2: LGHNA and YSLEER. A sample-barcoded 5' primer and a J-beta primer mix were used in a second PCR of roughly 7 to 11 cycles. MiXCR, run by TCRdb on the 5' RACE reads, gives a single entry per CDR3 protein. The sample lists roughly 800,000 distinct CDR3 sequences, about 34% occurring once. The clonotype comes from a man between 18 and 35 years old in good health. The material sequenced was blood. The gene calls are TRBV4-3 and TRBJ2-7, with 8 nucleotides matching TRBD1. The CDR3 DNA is TGCGCCAGCAGCCAAGGACAGGGGTTCAACGAGCAGTACTTC. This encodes CASSQGQGFNEQYF.